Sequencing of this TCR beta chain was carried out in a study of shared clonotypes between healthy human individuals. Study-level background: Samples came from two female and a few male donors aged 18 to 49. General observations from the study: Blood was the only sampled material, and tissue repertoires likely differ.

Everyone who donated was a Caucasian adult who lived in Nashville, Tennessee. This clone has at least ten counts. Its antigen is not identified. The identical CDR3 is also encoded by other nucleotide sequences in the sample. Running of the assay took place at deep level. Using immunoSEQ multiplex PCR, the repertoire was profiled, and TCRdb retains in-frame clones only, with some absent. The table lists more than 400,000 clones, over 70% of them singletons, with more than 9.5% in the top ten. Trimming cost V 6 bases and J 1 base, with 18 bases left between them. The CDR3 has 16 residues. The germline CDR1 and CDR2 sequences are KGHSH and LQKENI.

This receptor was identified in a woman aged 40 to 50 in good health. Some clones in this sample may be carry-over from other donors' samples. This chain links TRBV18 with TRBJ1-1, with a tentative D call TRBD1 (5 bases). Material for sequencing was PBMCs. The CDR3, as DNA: TGTGCCAGCTCCCTCCGTGGGGGATCAGGGAACACTGAAGCTTTCTTT. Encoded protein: CASSLRGGSGNTEAFF.